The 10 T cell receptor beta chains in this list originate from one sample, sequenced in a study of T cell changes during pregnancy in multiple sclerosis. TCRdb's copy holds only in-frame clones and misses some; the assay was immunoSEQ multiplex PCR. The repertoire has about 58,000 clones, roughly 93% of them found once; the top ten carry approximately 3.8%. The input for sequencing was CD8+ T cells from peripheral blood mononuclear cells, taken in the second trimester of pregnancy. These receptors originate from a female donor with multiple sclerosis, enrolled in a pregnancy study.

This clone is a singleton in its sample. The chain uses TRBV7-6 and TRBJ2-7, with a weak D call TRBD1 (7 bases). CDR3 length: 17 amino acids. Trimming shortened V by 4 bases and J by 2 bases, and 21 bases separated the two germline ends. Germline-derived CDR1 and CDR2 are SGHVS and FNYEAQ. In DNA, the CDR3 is TGTGCCAGCAGCTCGATAGACGGCGGGACAGACCCCTACGAGCAGTACTTC. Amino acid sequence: CASSSIDGGTDPYEQYF.

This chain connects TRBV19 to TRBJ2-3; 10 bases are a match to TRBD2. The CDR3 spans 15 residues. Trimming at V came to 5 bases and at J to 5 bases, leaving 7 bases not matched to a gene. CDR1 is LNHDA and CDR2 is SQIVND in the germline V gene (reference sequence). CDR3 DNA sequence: TGTGCCAGTAGTCCGACTAGCGGGCGGAAAGATACGCAGTATTTT. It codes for CASSPTSGRKDTQYF. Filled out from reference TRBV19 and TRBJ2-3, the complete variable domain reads DGGITQSPKYLFRKEGQNVTLSCEQNLNHDAMYWYRQDPGQGLRLIYYSQIVNDFQKGDIAEGYSVSREKKESFPLTVTSAQKNPTAFYLCASSPTSGRKDTQYFGPGTRLTVL.

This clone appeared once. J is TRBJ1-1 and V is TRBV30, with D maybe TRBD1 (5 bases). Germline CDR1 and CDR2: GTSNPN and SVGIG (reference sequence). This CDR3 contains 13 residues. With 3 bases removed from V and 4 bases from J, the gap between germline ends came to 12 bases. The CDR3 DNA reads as TGTGCCTGGAGCCCCTGGGGGGGCACTGAAGCTTTCTTT. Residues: CAWSPWGGTEAFF. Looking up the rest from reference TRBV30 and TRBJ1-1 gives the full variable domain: SQTIHQWPATLVQPVGSPLSLECTVEGTSNPNLYWYRQAAGRGLQLLFYSVGIGQISSEVPQNLSASRPQDRQFILSSKKLLLSDSGFYLCAWSPWGGTEAFFGQGTRLTVV.

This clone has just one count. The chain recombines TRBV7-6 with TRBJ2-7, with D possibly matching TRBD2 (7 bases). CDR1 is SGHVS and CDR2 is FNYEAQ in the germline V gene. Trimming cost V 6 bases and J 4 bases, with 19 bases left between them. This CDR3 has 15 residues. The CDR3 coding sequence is TGTGCCAGCAGTCTTGGGGGGGGCGCCTGGTACGAGCAGTACTTC. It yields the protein CASSLGGGAWYEQYF.

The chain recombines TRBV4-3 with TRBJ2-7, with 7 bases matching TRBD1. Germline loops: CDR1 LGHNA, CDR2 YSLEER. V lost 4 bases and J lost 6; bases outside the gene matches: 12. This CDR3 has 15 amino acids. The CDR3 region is CASSLSRDSRSEQYF. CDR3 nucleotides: TGCGCCAGCAGCCTTTCCCGGGACAGCCGTAGCGAGCAGTACTTC.

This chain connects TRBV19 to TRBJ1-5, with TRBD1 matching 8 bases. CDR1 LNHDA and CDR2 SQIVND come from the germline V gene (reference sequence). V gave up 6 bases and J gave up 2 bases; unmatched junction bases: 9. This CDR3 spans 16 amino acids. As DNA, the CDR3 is TGTGCCAGTAGACCTCCAGGGGGCAGGGGCAATCAGCCCCAGCATTTT. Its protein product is CASRPPGGRGNQPQHF.

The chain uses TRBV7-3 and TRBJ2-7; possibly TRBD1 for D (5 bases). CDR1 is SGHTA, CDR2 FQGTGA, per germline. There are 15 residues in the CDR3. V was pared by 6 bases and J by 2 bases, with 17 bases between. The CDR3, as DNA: TGTGCCAGCAGTCTAAGTCCAGGGCCCACCTACGAGCAGTACTTC. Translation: CASSLSPGPTYEQYF.

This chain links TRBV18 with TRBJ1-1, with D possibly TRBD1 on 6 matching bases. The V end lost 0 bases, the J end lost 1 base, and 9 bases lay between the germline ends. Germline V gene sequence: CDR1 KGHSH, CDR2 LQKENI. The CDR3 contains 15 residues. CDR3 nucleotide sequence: TGTGCCAGCTCACCACCGGGACACAGGAACACTGAAGCTTTCTTT. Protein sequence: CASSPPGHRNTEAFF.

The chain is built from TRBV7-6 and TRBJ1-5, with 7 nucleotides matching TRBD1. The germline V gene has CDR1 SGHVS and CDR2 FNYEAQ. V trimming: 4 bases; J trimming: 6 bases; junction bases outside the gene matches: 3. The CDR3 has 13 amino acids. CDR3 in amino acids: CASSSGGIQPQHF. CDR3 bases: TGTGCCAGCAGCTCAGGGGGGATTCAGCCCCAGCATTTT.

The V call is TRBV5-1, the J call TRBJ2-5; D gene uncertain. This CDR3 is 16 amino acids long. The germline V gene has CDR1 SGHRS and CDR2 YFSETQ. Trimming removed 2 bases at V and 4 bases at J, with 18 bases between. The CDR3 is CASSLPVGEVGETQYF. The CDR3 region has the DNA TGCGCCAGCAGCTTACCGGTAGGCGAGGTGGGAGAGACCCAGTACTTC.